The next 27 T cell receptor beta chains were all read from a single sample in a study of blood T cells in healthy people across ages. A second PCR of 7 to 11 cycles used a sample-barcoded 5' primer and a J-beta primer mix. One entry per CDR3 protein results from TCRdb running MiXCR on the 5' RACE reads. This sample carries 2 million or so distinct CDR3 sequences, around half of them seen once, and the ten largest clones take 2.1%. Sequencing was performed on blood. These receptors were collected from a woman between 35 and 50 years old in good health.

CDR3 sequence: CASSLGDKQYF. The CDR3 DNA sequence: TGTGCCAGCAGCTTGGGGGACAAGCAGTACTTC. The chain carries TRBV7-9 and TRBJ2-5, with D maybe TRBD1 (6 bases). Germline assignment: CDR1 SEHNR and CDR2 FQNEAQ (reference sequence). V was cut by 3 bases and J by 11 bases, with 10 bases left in between. The CDR3 has 11 amino acids.

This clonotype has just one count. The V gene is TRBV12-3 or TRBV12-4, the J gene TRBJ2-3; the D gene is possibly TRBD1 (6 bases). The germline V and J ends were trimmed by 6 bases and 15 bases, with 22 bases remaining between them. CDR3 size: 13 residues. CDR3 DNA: TGTGCCAGCAGAACACAGGGAACAGATATGCAATATTTT. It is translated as CASRTQGTDMQYF.

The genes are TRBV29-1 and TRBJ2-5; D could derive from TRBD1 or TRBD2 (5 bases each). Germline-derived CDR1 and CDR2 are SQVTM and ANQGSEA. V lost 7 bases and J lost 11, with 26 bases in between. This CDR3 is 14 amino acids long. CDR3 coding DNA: TGCAGCGCCATGGACCGGGGCGCCTACAATGAGCAGTACTTC. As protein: CSAMDRGAYNEQYF.

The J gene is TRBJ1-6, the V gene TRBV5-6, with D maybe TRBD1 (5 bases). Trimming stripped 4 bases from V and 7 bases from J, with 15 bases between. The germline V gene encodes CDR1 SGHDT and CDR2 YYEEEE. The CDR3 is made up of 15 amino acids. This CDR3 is CASSGVDRYNSPLHF. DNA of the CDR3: TGTGCCAGCAGCGGAGTCGACAGATACAATTCACCCCTCCACTTT.

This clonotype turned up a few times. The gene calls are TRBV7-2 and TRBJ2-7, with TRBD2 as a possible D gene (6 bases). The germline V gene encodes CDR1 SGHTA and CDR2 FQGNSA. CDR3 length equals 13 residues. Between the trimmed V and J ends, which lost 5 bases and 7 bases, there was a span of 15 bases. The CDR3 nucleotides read TGTGCCAGCAGCCCGATCCCCGGAGGGGAGCAGTACTTC. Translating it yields CASSPIPGGEQYF.

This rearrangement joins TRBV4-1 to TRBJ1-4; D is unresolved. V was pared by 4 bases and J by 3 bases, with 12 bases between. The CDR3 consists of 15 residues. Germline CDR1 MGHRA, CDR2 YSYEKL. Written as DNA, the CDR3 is TGCGCCAGCAGCCTTAGACTTGGGGCTAATGAAAAACTGTTTTTT. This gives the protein CASSLRLGANEKLFF.

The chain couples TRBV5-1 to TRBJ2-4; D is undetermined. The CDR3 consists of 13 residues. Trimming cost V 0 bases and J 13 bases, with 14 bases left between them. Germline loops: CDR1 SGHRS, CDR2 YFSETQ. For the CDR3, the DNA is TGCGCCAGCAGCTTGGGCCCGGGTTGGGCCCAGTACTTC. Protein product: CASSLGPGWAQYF.

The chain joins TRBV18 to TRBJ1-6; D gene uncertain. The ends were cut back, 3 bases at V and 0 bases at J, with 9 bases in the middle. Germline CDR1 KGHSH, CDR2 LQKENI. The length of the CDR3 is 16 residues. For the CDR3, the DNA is TGTGCCAGCTCACCGTGGACGTCCTCCTATAATTCACCCCTCCACTTT. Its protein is CASSPWTSSYNSPLHF.

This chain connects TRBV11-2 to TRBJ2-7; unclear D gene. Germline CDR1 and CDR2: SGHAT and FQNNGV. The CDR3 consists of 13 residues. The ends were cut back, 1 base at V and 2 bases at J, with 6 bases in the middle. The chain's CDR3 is CASSLGWAYEQYF. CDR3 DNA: TGTGCCAGCAGCTTAGGGTGGGCCTACGAGCAGTACTTC.

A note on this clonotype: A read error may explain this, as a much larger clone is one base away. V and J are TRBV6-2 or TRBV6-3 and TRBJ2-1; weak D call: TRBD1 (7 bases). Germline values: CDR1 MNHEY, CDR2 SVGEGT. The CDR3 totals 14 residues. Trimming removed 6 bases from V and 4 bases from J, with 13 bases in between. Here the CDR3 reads CASSAGQSYNEQFF. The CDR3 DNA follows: TGTGCCAGCAGCGCGGGACAGAGTTACAATGAGCAGTTCTTC.

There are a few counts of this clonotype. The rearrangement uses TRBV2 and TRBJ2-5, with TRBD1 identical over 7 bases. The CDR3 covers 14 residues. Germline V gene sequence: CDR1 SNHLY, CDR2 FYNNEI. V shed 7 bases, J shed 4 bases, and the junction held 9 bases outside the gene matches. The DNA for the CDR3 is TGTGCCAGCATGGAACAGGGGTTCCCAGAGACCCAGTACTTC. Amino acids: CASMEQGFPETQYF. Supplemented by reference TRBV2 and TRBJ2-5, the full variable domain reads EPEVTQTPSHQVTQMGQEVILRCVPISNHLYFYWYRQILGQKVEFLVSFYNNEISEKSEIFDDQFSVERPDGSNFTLKIRSTKLEDSAMYFCASMEQGFPETQYFGPGTRLLVL.

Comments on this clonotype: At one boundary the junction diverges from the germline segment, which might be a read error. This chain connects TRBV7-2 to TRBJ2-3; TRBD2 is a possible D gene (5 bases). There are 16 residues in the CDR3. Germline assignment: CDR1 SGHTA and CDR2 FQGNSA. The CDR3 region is CASSLVVGVGTDMQYF. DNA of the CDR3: TGTGCCAGCAGCTTAGTAGTCGGGGTCGGAACAGATATGCAGTATTTT.

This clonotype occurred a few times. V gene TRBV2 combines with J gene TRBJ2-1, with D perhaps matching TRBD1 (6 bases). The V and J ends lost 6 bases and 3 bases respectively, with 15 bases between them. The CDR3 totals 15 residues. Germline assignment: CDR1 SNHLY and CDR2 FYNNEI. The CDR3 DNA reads TGTGCCAGCAGGGAGACAGGAACACTCTACAATGAGCAGTTCTTC. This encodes CASRETGTLYNEQFF. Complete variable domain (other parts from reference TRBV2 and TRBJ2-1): EPEVTQTPSHQVTQMGQEVILRCVPISNHLYFYWYRQILGQKVEFLVSFYNNEISEKSEIFDDQFSVERPDGSNFTLKIRSTKLEDSAMYFCASRETGTLYNEQFFGPGTRLTVL.

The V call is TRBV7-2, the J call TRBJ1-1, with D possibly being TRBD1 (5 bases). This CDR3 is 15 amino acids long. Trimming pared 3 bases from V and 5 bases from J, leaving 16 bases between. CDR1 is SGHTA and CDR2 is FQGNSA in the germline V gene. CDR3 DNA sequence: TGTGCCAGCAGCTTGGGGGAGGGGTGGGTGACTGAAGCTTTCTTT. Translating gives CASSLGEGWVTEAFF.

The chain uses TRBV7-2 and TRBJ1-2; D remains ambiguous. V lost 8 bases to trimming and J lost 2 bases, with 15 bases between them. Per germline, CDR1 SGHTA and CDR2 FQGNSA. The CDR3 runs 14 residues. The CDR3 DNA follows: TGTGCCAGCGCGAACCGTAGTCCAAACTATGGCTACACCTTC. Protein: CASANRSPNYGYTF. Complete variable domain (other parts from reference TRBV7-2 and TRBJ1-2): GAGVSQSPSNKVTEKGKDVELRCDPISGHTALYWYRQSLGQGLEFLIYFQGNSAPDKSGLPSDRFSAERTGGSVSTLTIQRTQQEDSAVYLCASANRSPNYGYTFGSGTRLTVV.

The CDR3 spells CASRWTGGDYGYTF. In nucleotides, the CDR3 is TGCGCCAGCAGATGGACAGGGGGCGACTATGGCTACACCTTC. The V call is TRBV5-1, the J call TRBJ1-2, with 11 bases matching TRBD1. Germline lookup yields CDR1 SGHRS and CDR2 YFSETQ. This CDR3 contains 14 residues. J lost 3 bases, V lost 5 bases, and 3 bases had no gene match. Full variable domain (outside the CDR3, taken from reference TRBV5-1 and TRBJ1-2): KAGVTQTPRYLIKTRGQQVTLSCSPISGHRSVSWYQQTPGQGLQFLFEYFSETQRNKGNFPGRFSGRQFSNSRSEMNVSTLELGDSALYLCASRWTGGDYGYTFGSGTRLTVV.

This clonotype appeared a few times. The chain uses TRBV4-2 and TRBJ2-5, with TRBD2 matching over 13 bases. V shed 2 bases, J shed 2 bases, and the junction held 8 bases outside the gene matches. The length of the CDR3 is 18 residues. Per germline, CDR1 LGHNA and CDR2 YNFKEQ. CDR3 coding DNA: TGTGCCAGCAGCCAACTACGAACTAGCGGGGGGGCGCAAGAGACCCAGTACTTC. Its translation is CASSQLRTSGGAQETQYF.

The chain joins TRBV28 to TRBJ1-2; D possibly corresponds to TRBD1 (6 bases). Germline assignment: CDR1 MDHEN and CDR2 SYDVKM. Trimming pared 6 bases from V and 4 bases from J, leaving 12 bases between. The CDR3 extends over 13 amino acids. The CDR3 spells CASRRTASYGYTF. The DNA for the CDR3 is TGTGCCAGCAGAAGGACAGCCTCCTATGGCTACACCTTC.

CDR3 sequence reads: CASSLLSGGAVGTQYF. The DNA of the CDR3 is TGTGCCAGCAGCCTACTTAGCGGGGGGGCAGTAGGTACGCAGTATTTT. The V call is TRBV6-5, the J call TRBJ2-3, with 11 bases matching TRBD2. Per germline, CDR1 MNHEY and CDR2 SVGAGI. The CDR3 has 16 residues. The ends lost 6 bases at V and 8 bases at J; junction bases unmatched: 13.

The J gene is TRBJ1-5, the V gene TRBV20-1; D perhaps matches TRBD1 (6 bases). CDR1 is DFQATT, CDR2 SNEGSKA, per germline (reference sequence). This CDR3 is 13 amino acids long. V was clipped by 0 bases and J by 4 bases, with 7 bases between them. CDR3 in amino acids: CSAREGANQPQHF. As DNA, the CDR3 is TGCAGTGCTAGAGAGGGGGCAAATCAGCCCCAGCATTTT.

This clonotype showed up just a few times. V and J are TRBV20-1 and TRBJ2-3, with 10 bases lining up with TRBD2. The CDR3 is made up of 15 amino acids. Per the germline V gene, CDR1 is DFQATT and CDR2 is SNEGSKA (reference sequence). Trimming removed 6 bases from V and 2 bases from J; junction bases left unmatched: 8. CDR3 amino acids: CSAISGRAHTDTQYF. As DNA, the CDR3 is TGCAGTGCCATAAGCGGGAGGGCCCACACAGATACGCAGTATTTT.

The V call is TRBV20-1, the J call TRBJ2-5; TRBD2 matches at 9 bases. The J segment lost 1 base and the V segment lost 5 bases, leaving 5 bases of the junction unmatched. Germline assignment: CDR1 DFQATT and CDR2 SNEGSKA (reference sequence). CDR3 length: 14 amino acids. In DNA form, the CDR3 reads TGCAGTGCTTCGGGACTAGCCTTCCAAGAGACCCAGTACTTC. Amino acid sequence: CSASGLAFQETQYF.

The CDR3 nucleotides read TGTGCCAGCAGCACCTCCGGGACCGGTAGTCACAATGAGCAGTTCTTC. It is translated as CASSTSGTGSHNEQFF. The rearrangement joins TRBV7-2 to TRBJ2-1; D may correspond to TRBD1 or TRBD2 (5 bases each). V lost 5 bases to trimming and J lost 5 bases, with 19 bases between them. Germline CDR1 reads SGHTA; CDR2 reads FQGNSA. This CDR3 is 16 amino acids long.

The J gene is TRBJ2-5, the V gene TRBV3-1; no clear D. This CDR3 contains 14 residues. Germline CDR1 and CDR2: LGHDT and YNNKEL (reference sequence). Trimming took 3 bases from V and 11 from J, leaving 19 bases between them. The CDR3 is CASSHTAGQNEQYF. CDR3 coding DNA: TGTGCCAGCAGCCACACGGCAGGTCAGAATGAGCAGTACTTC.

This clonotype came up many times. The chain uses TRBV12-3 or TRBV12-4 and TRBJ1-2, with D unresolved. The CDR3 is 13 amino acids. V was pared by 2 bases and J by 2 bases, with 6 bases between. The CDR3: CASSLQSNYGYTF. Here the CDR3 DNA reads TGTGCCAGCAGTTTACAGTCCAACTATGGCTACACCTTC.

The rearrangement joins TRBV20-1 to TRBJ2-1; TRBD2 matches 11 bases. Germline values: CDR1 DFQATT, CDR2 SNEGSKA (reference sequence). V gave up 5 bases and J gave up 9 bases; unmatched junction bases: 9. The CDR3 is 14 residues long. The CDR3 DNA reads TGCAGTGCTCATAGCGGGGGGGGTATCGGTGAGCAGTTCTTC. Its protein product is CSAHSGGGIGEQFF.

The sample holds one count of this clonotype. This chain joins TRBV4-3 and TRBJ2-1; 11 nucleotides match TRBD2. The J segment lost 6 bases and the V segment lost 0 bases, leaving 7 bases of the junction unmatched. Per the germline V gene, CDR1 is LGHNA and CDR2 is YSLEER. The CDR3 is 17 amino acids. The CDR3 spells CASSQDLTSGVSNEQFF. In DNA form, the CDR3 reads TGCGCCAGCAGCCAAGACCTGACTAGCGGGGTGAGCAATGAGCAGTTCTTC.